This TCR beta chain appears in the sequencing data of a study of cytomegalovirus exposure and HLA in healthy donors. Primers for the PCR totalled 60 Vbeta and 13 Jbeta. The method was immunoSEQ multiplex PCR; TCRdb's version includes in-frame clones alone and lacks a portion of them. The sample lists just over 200,000 clones, 65% to 80% occurring once. V gave up 0 bases and J gave up 5 bases, with 13 bases separating them. Germline CDR1 reads GTSNPN; CDR2 reads SVGIG (reference sequence). The CDR3 consists of 14 residues. The table lists this clone with a few counts. Sequenced sample: PBMCs. The rearrangement joins TRBV30 to TRBJ2-5, with a possible D match to TRBD2 (6 bases). The TCR comes from a man aged 50 or older in good health and CMV-seronegative. CDR3 sequence reads: CAWSVRRGAETQYF. In DNA, the CDR3 is TGTGCCTGGAGTGTACGGAGGGGTGCCGAGACCCAGTACTTC.